The 15 T cell receptor beta chains below all came from one sample that was sequenced in a study of OX40 agonist ivuxolimab in advanced cancers. Sequencing was performed with immunoSEQ multiplex PCR; in TCRdb, only in-frame clones are kept and a portion is missing. The data show 53,000 or so clones, 79% seen once. Source: CD4+ or CD8+ T cells sorted from blood, taken in a trial of the OX40 agonist ivuxolimab. The receptors derive from an adult with an advanced solid tumor such as melanoma, head and neck, liver or kidney cancer.

In its sample, this clone was seen a few times. The chain links TRBV20-1 to TRBJ2-7; D is unclear. CDR1 and CDR2 from the germline V gene are DFQATT and SNEGSKA (reference sequence). The length of the CDR3 is 11 residues. V gave up 3 bases and J gave up 2 bases, with 5 bases separating them. For the CDR3, the DNA is TGCAGTGCTAGCGGTACCTACGAGCAGTACTTC. Its protein product is CSASGTYEQYF.

This chain links TRBV7-8 with TRBJ1-2; TRBD1 is a possible D gene (5 bases). V was cut by 4 bases and J by 1 base, with 10 bases left in between. Germline CDR1 is SGHVS and CDR2 is FQNEAQ. The CDR3 loop spans 14 amino acids. CDR3 DNA sequence: TGTGCCAGCAGCTCCTCGGGGGGTAACTATGGCTACACCTTC. As protein: CASSSSGGNYGYTF.

This clone was observed a single time. The V gene is TRBV2, the J gene TRBJ2-5; 9 nucleotides line up with TRBD2. Germline CDR1 reads SNHLY; CDR2 reads FYNNEI. With 7 bases clipped from V and 2 bases from J, the junction kept 5 bases outside the gene matches. The CDR3 is 14 residues long. The CDR3, as DNA: TGTGCCAGCAAGGGCGGGAGGGGGCAAGAGACCCAGTACTTC. It is translated as CASKGGRGQETQYF.

This clone was recorded once. This rearrangement joins TRBV5-1 to TRBJ2-5; 7 bases fit TRBD1. Germline V CDR1 and CDR2: SGHRS, YFSETQ. V shed 4 bases, J shed 9 bases, and the junction held 12 bases outside the gene matches. This CDR3 is 14 amino acids long. The CDR3 reads CASSLRQGGEAQYF. The CDR3 bases are TGCGCCAGCAGCCTCCGACAGGGTGGTGAGGCCCAGTACTTC.

The chain joins TRBV7-9 to TRBJ1-3, with D uncertain. The CDR3 is 14 residues long. V lost 4 bases, J lost 4 bases, and 11 bases lay in between. CDR1 is SEHNR, CDR2 FQNEAQ, per germline (reference sequence). CDR3 in DNA: TGTGCCAGCAGCTCGGACTCATACGGAAACACCATATATTTT. Its translation is CASSSDSYGNTIYF.

The V call is TRBV7-9, the J call TRBJ1-1; D ambiguous. CDR3 length equals 15 residues. V lost 1 base to trimming and J lost 1 base, with 10 bases between them. Germline V gene data show CDR1 as SEHNR and CDR2 as FQNEAQ (reference sequence). In nucleotides, the CDR3 is TGTGCCAGCAGCTTAGAAGGCCAGGAGAACACTGAAGCTTTCTTT. As protein: CASSLEGQENTEAFF.

In DNA, the CDR3 is TGTGCCTGGAGTGATCCAGGGGGAAAGCCCCAGCATTTT. Encoded protein: CAWSDPGGKPQHF. The chain recombines TRBV30 with TRBJ1-5, with 7 nucleotides matching TRBD1. CDR1 GTSNPN and CDR2 SVGIG come from the germline V gene (reference sequence). The V segment lost 1 base and the J segment 8 bases; nucleotides outside the gene matches: 5. This CDR3 contains 13 residues.

This sequence joins TRBV19 and TRBJ2-4; 10 bases fit TRBD2. The length of the CDR3 is 16 residues. From germline, CDR1 is LNHDA and CDR2 SQIVND (reference sequence). The J segment lost 4 bases and the V segment lost 5 bases, leaving 8 bases of the junction unmatched. In nucleotides, the CDR3 is TGTGCCAGTAGTTCCAGACTAGCGGGTAATAAAAACATTCAGTACTTC. Translating it yields CASSSRLAGNKNIQYF.

The J gene is TRBJ1-2, the V gene TRBV28, with D possibly being TRBD1 (6 bases). There are 11 residues in the CDR3. The V gene's germline CDR1 is MDHEN and CDR2 SYDVKM. V was trimmed by 4 bases and J by 14 bases, leaving 14 bases between them. This chain's CDR3 is CASSSAGQTTF. The CDR3 DNA reads as TGTGCCAGCAGTTCGGCCGGACAGACAACCTTC.

The table lists this clone with a few counts. The chain joins TRBV18 to TRBJ2-5; a weak D match, TRBD2 (5 bases). CDR1 is KGHSH and CDR2 is LQKENI in the germline V gene. V lost 0 bases, J lost 5 bases, and 7 bases lay in between. The CDR3 extends over 13 amino acids. DNA of the CDR3: TGTGCCAGCTCACCACCGGGAGAGGAGACCCAGTACTTC. Protein: CASSPPGEETQYF.

This sequence joins TRBV7-2 and TRBJ2-1, with 10 positions matching TRBD2. The J segment lost 5 bases and the V segment lost 6 bases, leaving 7 bases of the junction unmatched. Germline V gives CDR1 SGHTA, CDR2 FQGNSA. This CDR3 has 15 residues. CDR3 in amino acids: CASRPRLAGHNEQFF. The CDR3 coding sequence is TGTGCCAGCAGACCCCGACTAGCGGGCCACAATGAGCAGTTCTTC.

The V and J genes are TRBV28 and TRBJ1-2; D is undetermined. Germline values: CDR1 MDHEN, CDR2 SYDVKM. The CDR3 covers 13 residues. The V gene lost 3 bases and the J gene lost 4 bases, with 9 bases spanning the gap. The CDR3 DNA follows: TGTGCCAGCAGTTTCGCCATAACCTATGGCTACACCTTC. This gives the protein CASSFAITYGYTF.

This chain connects TRBV9 to TRBJ1-2, with 9 positions matching TRBD1. V shed 3 bases and J 13 bases; nucleotides not matched to a gene: 10. Germline-derived CDR1 and CDR2 are SGDLS and YYNGEE. This CDR3 region has 13 residues. The DNA for the CDR3 is TGTGCCAGCAGCGAGGGGGGACAGGGAAGAATCACCTTC. This translates into CASSEGGQGRITF.

The genes are TRBV6-5 and TRBJ1-2, with a tentative D call TRBD1 (5 bases). Trimming pared 4 bases from V and 4 bases from J, leaving 7 bases between. The CDR3 length is 12 residues. In germline, CDR1 is MNHEY, CDR2 SVGAGI. The CDR3 region is CASSLGPYGYTF. In DNA, the CDR3 is TGTGCCAGCAGTTTGGGGCCCTATGGCTACACCTTC.

The J gene is TRBJ2-3, the V gene TRBV29-1; the match to TRBD2 covers 8 bases. V was pared by 5 bases and J by 2 bases, with 3 bases of the junction left unmatched. This CDR3 contains 13 residues. In germline, CDR1 is SQVTM, CDR2 ANQGSEA. This CDR3 is CSVLAGITDTQYF. The CDR3 nucleotides are TGCAGCGTTTTAGCGGGAATCACAGATACGCAGTATTTT.